This T cell receptor beta chain was retrieved from a study of blood T cell repertoires in COVID-19. About the research overall: Sites across the United States, Italy and Spain contributed samples from acute and convalescent COVID-19. Sources were T cells, B-cell-depleted T cells, or PBMCs; the material itself was cDNA or gDNA.

TCRdb keeps only in-frame clones here, not all; method: immunoSEQ multiplex PCR. Of some 320,000 clones in the sample, 85% to 95% were seen once. Participants, roughly 18 to 100 years old, spanned under 30 US areas. Participants' own reports of clinical history determined their cohort assignment. Trimming cost V 6 bases and J 6 bases; bases outside gene matches: 7. Looked up from germline, CDR1 is SNHLY and CDR2 is FYNNEI. This CDR3 comprises 13 residues. The sequence came from a woman in her twenties or thirties who had been exposed to COVID-19. Material: PBMCs or T cells enriched from blood (not recorded which). The chain is built from TRBV2 and TRBJ1-1, with 7 bases matching TRBD1. This CDR3 is CASSPTGWSEAFF. DNA of the CDR3: TGTGCCAGCAGCCCGACAGGGTGGTCTGAAGCTTTCTTT. The full variable domain, with the rest looked up from reference TRBV2 and TRBJ1-1, is EPEVTQTPSHQVTQMGQEVILRCVPISNHLYFYWYRQILGQKVEFLVSFYNNEISEKSEIFDDQFSVERPDGSNFTLKIRSTKLEDSAMYFCASSPTGWSEAFFGQGTRLTVV.